This T cell receptor beta chain was sequenced in a study of CD8 T cells in ankylosing spondylitis. A quantitative 5'-RACE method, one with molecular barcodes, was used to make TCR beta libraries. TCRdb processed the 5' RACE reads anew with MiXCR; each CDR3 protein has one entry. The repertoire has 310,000 or so distinct CDR3 sequences, roughly 20% of them found once; the top ten carry less than 9.5%. After removal of 5 bases from V and 7 bases from J, the junction contained 6 bases not matched to a gene. Germline V gives CDR1 MNHNS, CDR2 SASEGT. CDR3 size: 13 residues. General study results and limits: A TCR beta motif of seven or eight highly homologous variants appeared characteristic of ankylosing spondylitis blood. In ankylosing spondylitis patients, matched synovial fluid reportedly showed significant enrichment of disease-linked clones. Disease-linked clones, CD8+, were relatively rare in peripheral blood.

This clonotype was detected ten times or more. Its antigen remains unknown. This rearrangement joins TRBV6-1 to TRBJ1-1; 8 bases map to TRBD1. The sequence was collected from a male donor with ankylosing spondylitis or in good health (not recorded which). The sequenced sample consisted of blood, either unsorted or a sorted T cell fraction (not recorded which). The CDR3 here is CASSPGTGFEAFF. CDR3 sequence (DNA): TGTGCCAGCAGTCCCGGGACAGGTTTTGAAGCTTTCTTT.